This T cell receptor (beta chain) was documented in a study of blood T cells in healthy people across ages. Trimming removed 2 bases at V and 6 bases at J, with 17 bases between. The germline CDR1 and CDR2 sequences are MDHEN and SYDVKM. The CDR3 extends over 17 amino acids. For this clonotype: Its antigen is not identified.

Then a second PCR, running roughly 7 to 12 cycles, was carried out with a sample-barcoded 5' primer and a J-beta primer mix. TCRdb itself ran the 5' RACE reads through MiXCR, one entry per CDR3 protein. The table includes 650,000 to 1,000,000 distinct CDR3 sequences, about 34% detected once. Staff drew around 10 milliliters of peripheral blood from each donor. Study results and limitations: Diversity estimated from one million T cells was considered an underestimate. Greater diversity and more naive CD4+ cells were seen in long-lived donors than in aged donors.

Sequencing was performed on blood. The TCR sequence derives from a man between 18 and 29 years old in good health. This sequence joins TRBV28 and TRBJ1-6, with D possibly matching TRBD1 (6 bases). CDR3 protein: CASSLGGRVFGNSPLHF. The CDR3 DNA follows: TGTGCCAGCAGTTTAGGGGGCAGGGTCTTTGGTAATTCACCCCTCCACTTT.